This is a list of T cell receptor beta chains from one sample in a study of neoadjuvant anti-PD-1 for oral cavity cancer. Profiling relied on immunoSEQ multiplex PCR, and the TCRdb table lists in-frame clones only, not all of them. Of about 42,000 clones detected, approximately 80% appear once; the ten largest clones hold 4.5% to 5%. The sample here was PBMCs, taken after nivolumab (anti-PD-1) treatment. These receptors all come from a person aged 40 to 85 with oral cavity squamous cell carcinoma. Each CDR3 is given with its conserved first and last residue. The D gene is left open where the match is weak. Rows give clone size only sometimes, using once, few, many, or a class for an expanded clone.

J	size	V	D	DNA	CDR3
TRBJ1-1	-	TRBV15	-	TGTGCCACCAGCAGTCTGGACAGCGACACTGAAGCTTTCTTT	CATSSLDSDTEAFF
TRBJ2-5	-	TRBV2	TRBD2	TGTGCCAGCAGTGCGTCAGCGGGAGGCCCCTGGGAGACCCAGTACTTC	CASSASAGGPWETQYF
TRBJ1-1	-	TRBV30	-	TGTGCCTGGAGCGACGGCAACACTGAAGCTTTCTTT	CAWSDGNTEAFF
TRBJ1-1	-	TRBV11-2	-	TGTGCCAGCAGCCCTAATTACGGGCAGAACACTGAAGCTTTCTTT	CASSPNYGQNTEAFF
TRBJ2-1	-	TRBV6-5	-	TGTGCCAGCACACGGGGCAATGAGCAGTTCTTC	CASTRGNEQFF
TRBJ2-5	-	TRBV12-5	-	TGTGCTAGTGGTTTGGGCCTAGCAAGCGAGCAGACCCAGTACTTC	CASGLGLASEQTQYF
TRBJ2-7	few	TRBV18	-	TGTGCCAGCTCACCAGGCTACGAGCAGTACTTC	CASSPGYEQYF
TRBJ2-7	-	TRBV19	-	TGTGCCACCCTCTCCAGAGAATACGAGCAGTACTTC	CATLSREYEQYF
TRBJ1-2	-	TRBV5-4	-	TGTGCCAGCAGCTTGAGACGGGCCCTCAACTATGGCTACACCTTC	CASSLRRALNYGYTF
TRBJ2-7	few	TRBV19	TRBD2	TGTGCCAGTAGAGGGACTAGCGGGACCTCCTACGAGCAGTACTTC	CASRGTSGTSYEQYF
TRBJ2-1	-	TRBV5-1	-	TGCGCCAGCAGCTTTAACTCCCAGGGGGGAAAGCAGTTCTTC	CASSFNSQGGKQFF
TRBJ2-7	-	TRBV19	TRBD1	TGTGCCAGTAGTCCGGGACAGGGGGCCACCTACGAGCAGTACTTC	CASSPGQGATYEQYF
TRBJ1-1	-	TRBV6-5	-	TGTGCCAGCAGGGGAAACACTGAAGCTTTCTTT	CASRGNTEAFF
TRBJ2-5	-	TRBV6-5	-	TGTGCCAGCAGAAAGGAGGCAGGGGCCCAGTACTTC	CASRKEAGAQYF
TRBJ2-7	-	TRBV19	-	TGTGCCAGTAGTATGGCCCTCGACACAGGGTACGAGCAGTACTTC	CASSMALDTGYEQYF
TRBJ1-2	-	TRBV7-8	TRBD1	TGTGCCAGCAGCCCGGCGGCGACAGGGGGGAACTATGGCTACACCTTC	CASSPAATGGNYGYTF
TRBJ2-1	-	TRBV5-6	TRBD2	TGTGCCAGCAGCTTTTACCGGGAGGGCTTCAACAATGAGCAGTTCTTC	CASSFYREGFNNEQFF
TRBJ1-1	once	TRBV30	-	TGTGCCTGGAAACTGAACACTGAAGCTTTCTTT	CAWKLNTEAFF
TRBJ2-5	-	TRBV2	TRBD1	TGTGCCAGTGATCAGGGGGCCGAGACCCAGTACTTC	CASDQGAETQYF
TRBJ1-2	-	TRBV28	-	TGTGCCAGCACCATGTTTCCCCCGGGGGTGGTTGATGGCTACACCTTC	CASTMFPPGVVDGYTF
TRBJ1-2	-	TRBV9	-	TGTGCCAGCAGCGAACAGGATAACTATGGCTACACCTTC	CASSEQDNYGYTF
TRBJ2-7	-	TRBV28	-	TGTGCCAGCAAGGGCGTAACCTACGAGCAGTACTTC	CASKGVTYEQYF